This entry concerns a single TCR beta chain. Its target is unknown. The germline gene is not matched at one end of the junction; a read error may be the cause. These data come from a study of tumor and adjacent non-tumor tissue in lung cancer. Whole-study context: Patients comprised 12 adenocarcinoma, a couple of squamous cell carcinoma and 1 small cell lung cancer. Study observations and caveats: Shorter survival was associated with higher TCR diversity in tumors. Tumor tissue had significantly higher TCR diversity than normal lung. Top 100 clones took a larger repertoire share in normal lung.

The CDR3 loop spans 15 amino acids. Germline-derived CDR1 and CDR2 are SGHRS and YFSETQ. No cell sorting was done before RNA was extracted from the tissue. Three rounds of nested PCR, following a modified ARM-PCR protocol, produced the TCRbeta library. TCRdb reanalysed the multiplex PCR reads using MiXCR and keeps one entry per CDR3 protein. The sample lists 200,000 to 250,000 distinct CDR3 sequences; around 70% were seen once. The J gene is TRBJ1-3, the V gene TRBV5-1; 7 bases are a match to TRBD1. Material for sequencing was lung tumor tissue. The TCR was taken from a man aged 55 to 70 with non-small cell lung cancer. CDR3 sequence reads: CASSFDRVGGNIIYF. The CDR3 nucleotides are TGCGCCAGCAGCTTCGACAGGGTGGGTGGAAACATCATATATTTT.